Following are 10 T cell receptor beta chains from one sample sequenced in a study of blood T cell repertoires in COVID-19. Profiling relied on immunoSEQ multiplex PCR, and the TCRdb table lists in-frame clones only, not all of them. The sample carries some 300,000 clones, 88% recorded once. The specimen was PBMCs or T cells enriched from blood (not recorded which). These receptors all come from a woman aged 55-70 years in a cohort exposed to, infected with or recovered from COVID-19 (not recorded which).

The chain couples TRBV28 to TRBJ2-1, with 8 positions matching TRBD2. J gave up 9 bases and V 7 bases, and 11 bases lay outside the gene matches. From germline, CDR1 is MDHEN and CDR2 SYDVKM. There are 14 residues in the CDR3. DNA for the CDR3: TGTGCCAGCACCCCGCAGCGGGAGCGGAGTGAGCAGTTCTTC. This gives the protein CASTPQRERSEQFF.

The CDR3 bases are TGTGCCAGTAGTGAGGGGGCGAAGGTCCAAGAGACCCAGTACTTC. Translation: CASSEGAKVQETQYF. The chain recombines TRBV19 with TRBJ2-5; 7 bases align to TRBD1. From germline, CDR1 is LNHDA and CDR2 SQIVND (reference sequence). The CDR3 consists of 15 residues. Trimming at V came to 5 bases and at J to 1 base, leaving 7 bases not matched to a gene.

This chain joins TRBV10-2 and TRBJ2-7; D perhaps matches TRBD2 (5 bases). The length of the CDR3 is 12 residues. V was clipped by 7 bases and J by 5 bases, with 12 bases between them. The germline V gene has CDR1 WSHSY and CDR2 SAAADI. This CDR3 is CASTEGSDEQYF. CDR3 DNA: TGCGCCAGCACCGAAGGTAGCGACGAGCAGTACTTC.

This chain uses TRBV11-1 with TRBJ2-7, with 9 bases that match TRBD2. The CDR3 totals 16 residues. The J segment lost 0 bases and the V segment lost 5 bases, leaving 8 bases of the junction unmatched. CDR1 and CDR2 from the germline V gene are SGHAT and FQDESV (reference sequence). The CDR3 sequence: CASSPRGSGSSYEQYF. CDR3 DNA: TGTGCCAGCAGCCCTCGAGGTAGCGGGAGCTCCTACGAGCAGTACTTC.

The CDR3 region is CASSPSLGRDEQFF. CDR3 coding DNA: TGTGCCAGCAGCCCTTCGTTGGGTCGGGATGAGCAGTTCTTC. The rearrangement joins TRBV5-4 to TRBJ2-1, with D uncertain. Trimming stripped 4 bases from V and 8 bases from J, with 16 bases between. Germline V gives CDR1 SGHNT, CDR2 YYREEE (reference sequence). The CDR3 loop spans 14 amino acids.

The chain carries TRBV11-2 and TRBJ2-1, with TRBD2 matching over 13 bases. Germline CDR1 SGHAT, CDR2 FQNNGV. J was trimmed by 0 bases and V by 4 bases; bases with no gene match: 3. The CDR3 extends over 17 amino acids. CDR3 residues: CASSSRLAGGSYNEQFF. In DNA form, the CDR3 reads TGTGCCAGCAGCTCCCGACTAGCGGGAGGCTCCTACAATGAGCAGTTCTTC. The entire variable domain, with the rest obtained from reference TRBV11-2 and TRBJ2-1, is as follows: EAGVAQSPRYKIIEKRQSVAFWCNPISGHATLYWYQQILGQGPKLLIQFQNNGVVDDSQLPKDRFSAERLKGVDSTLKIQPAKLEDSAVYLCASSSRLAGGSYNEQFFGPGTRLTVL.

V and J are TRBV28 and TRBJ1-6, with a tentative D call TRBD1 (6 bases). The germline V gene encodes CDR1 MDHEN and CDR2 SYDVKM. The CDR3 has 13 amino acids. V was shortened by 8 bases and J by 8 bases, with 13 bases between the two germline ends. The CDR3 here is CASGQGSDSPLHF. The CDR3 bases are TGTGCCAGCGGTCAGGGGTCGGATTCACCCCTCCACTTT.

This rearrangement joins TRBV24-1 to TRBJ2-7; 7 bases agree with TRBD1. The V and J ends lost 5 bases and 0 bases, in that order; junction bases with no gene match: 6. There are 15 residues in the CDR3. Germline V CDR1 and CDR2: KGHDR, SFDVKD. The CDR3 spells CATSALTGSSYEQYF. In nucleotides, the CDR3 is TGTGCCACCAGTGCCTTGACAGGGAGCTCCTACGAGCAGTACTTC.

This chain links TRBV19 with TRBJ1-1, with 10 positions matching TRBD1. From germline, CDR1 is LNHDA and CDR2 SQIVND (reference sequence). This CDR3 is built from 13 residues. The ends lost 7 bases at V and 7 bases at J; junction bases unmatched: 6. CDR3 sequence (DNA): TGTGCCAGTAAGGACAGGGGGGGTTTTGAAGCTTTCTTT. Translating it yields CASKDRGGFEAFF. Full variable domain (rest looked up from reference TRBV19 and TRBJ1-1): DGGITQSPKYLFRKEGQNVTLSCEQNLNHDAMYWYRQDPGQGLRLIYYSQIVNDFQKGDIAEGYSVSREKKESFPLTVTSAQKNPTAFYLCASKDRGGFEAFFGQGTRLTVV.

This clone was seen a few times. The chain joins TRBV9 to TRBJ2-1; no reliable D call. The CDR3 runs to 12 residues. CDR1 and CDR2 (germline): SGDLS, YYNGEE. Trimming stripped 3 bases from V and 8 bases from J, with 9 bases between. The CDR3 DNA is TGTGCCAGCAGCGCTTACTTCGATGAGCAGTTCTTC. This gives the protein CASSAYFDEQFF.